What follows are 17 T cell receptor beta chains derived from one specimen sequenced in a study of blood T cells in healthy people across ages. A J-beta primer mix and a sample-barcoded 5' primer were used in a second PCR of roughly 6 to 11 cycles. TCRdb fed the 5' RACE reads into MiXCR, producing one record per CDR3 protein. Among approximately 800,000 distinct CDR3 sequences, nearly 60% were seen once, and the ten largest hold 22%. Source material: blood. Receptors originate from a man in his thirties or forties in good health.

Comments on this clonotype: This sequence may be a read error, since a much larger clone differs from it by one base. This chain joins TRBV28 and TRBJ2-1; D is undetermined. Germline V gives CDR1 MDHEN, CDR2 SYDVKM. This CDR3 contains 14 residues. The CDR3 spells CGSSLTPNYNEQFF. The CDR3 DNA reads TGTGGCAGCAGTTTAACGCCTAACTACAATGAGCAGTTCTTC.

V usage is TRBV5-1 and J usage is TRBJ2-1; unclear D gene. The germline V gene encodes CDR1 SGHRS and CDR2 YFSETQ. V was pared by 0 bases and J by 6 bases, with 13 bases between. CDR3 size: 15 residues. CDR3 residues: CASSLVEYPRNEQFF. Written as DNA, the CDR3 is TGCGCCAGCAGCTTGGTTGAATACCCCCGCAATGAGCAGTTCTTC.

This clonotype was observed a few times. CDR3: CASSYGQDTDTQYF. In DNA form, the CDR3 reads TGTGCCAGCAGCTACGGACAGGACACAGATACGCAGTATTTT. The gene calls are TRBV7-2 and TRBJ2-3, with 7 bases fitting TRBD1. Germline V gene data show CDR1 as SGHTA and CDR2 as FQGNSA. J lost 2 bases, V lost 4 bases, and 3 bases had no gene match. The CDR3 contains 14 residues.

This rearrangement joins TRBV29-1 to TRBJ2-3, with 7 bases lining up with TRBD1. V was clipped by 6 bases and J by 2 bases; unmatched bases: 11. The CDR3 length is 15 residues. In germline, CDR1 is SQVTM, CDR2 ANQGSEA. The DNA of the CDR3 is TGCAGCGTATTCAAACGGGACAGCTACACAGATACGCAGTATTTT. It translates to CSVFKRDSYTDTQYF.

Remarks on this clonotype: Given a much more abundant clone one base away, this may be a read error. The chain uses TRBV29-1 and TRBJ2-1; TRBD2 matches 7 bases. The CDR3 has 12 residues. V was clipped by 4 bases and J by 9 bases; unmatched bases: 6. Germline CDR1 reads SQVTM; CDR2 reads ANQGSEA. The CDR3 loop is CSVGVGRGEQFF. The DNA for the CDR3 is TGCAGCGTTGGGGTGGGGAGGGGTGAGCAGTTCTTC.

The V and J genes are TRBV20-1 and TRBJ2-1; 11 positions match TRBD2. The CDR3 covers 17 residues. Germline CDR1 is DFQATT and CDR2 is SNEGSKA (reference sequence). The V and J ends lost 3 bases and 8 bases, in that order; junction bases with no gene match: 15. CDR3 DNA sequence: TGCAGTGCTAGTCCCCTCCTGACTAGCGGGGCCGTCGATGAGCAGTTCTTC. Its protein is CSASPLLTSGAVDEQFF.

The table lists this clonotype with a few counts. This chain links TRBV7-2 with TRBJ2-5; D is tentatively TRBD1 or TRBD2 (6 bases each). V lost 6 bases to trimming and J lost 7 bases, with 15 bases between them. The CDR3 length is 13 residues. Germline-derived CDR1 and CDR2 are SGHTA and FQGNSA. The DNA for the CDR3 is TGTGCCAGCAGTCGAGGGGGGCCAGGGACCCAGTACTTC. Protein sequence: CASSRGGPGTQYF.

The rearrangement links TRBV7-2 to TRBJ2-3; D is possibly TRBD1 (6 bases). The V end was cut by 0 bases, the J end by 3 bases, with 13 bases between. The CDR3 contains 16 residues. CDR1 and CDR2 from the germline V gene are SGHTA and FQGNSA. CDR3 loop: CASSLAAPGATDTQYF. Written as DNA, the CDR3 is TGTGCCAGCAGCTTAGCTGCGCCAGGGGCGACAGATACGCAGTATTTT. Looking up the rest from reference TRBV7-2 and TRBJ2-3 gives the full variable domain: GAGVSQSPSNKVTEKGKDVELRCDPISGHTALYWYRQSLGQGLEFLIYFQGNSAPDKSGLPSDRFSAERTGGSVSTLTIQRTQQEDSAVYLCASSLAAPGATDTQYFGPGTRLTVL.

This clonotype was seen a single time. This sequence joins TRBV3-1 and TRBJ1-1; possible D gene TRBD1, 6 bases. The CDR3 is made up of 16 amino acids. CDR1 is LGHDT, CDR2 YNNKEL, per germline (reference sequence). Trimming took off 0 bases at V and 3 bases at J, with 14 bases between the two ends. CDR3 protein: CASSQDWGDTHTEAFF. The CDR3 DNA reads TGTGCCAGCAGCCAAGATTGGGGGGACACCCACACTGAAGCTTTCTTT.

The chain joins TRBV2 to TRBJ2-3; no definite D call. V was clipped by 7 bases and J by 6 bases, with 5 bases between them. The CDR3 has 10 residues. Germline V gene lookup returns CDR1 SNHLY and CDR2 FYNNEI. The CDR3 nucleotides read TGTGCCAGCACGGTGGATACGCAGTATTTT. Protein product: CASTVDTQYF.

This clonotype was seen a few times. This chain uses TRBV9 with TRBJ1-1; TRBD1 matches at 7 bases. The J segment lost 0 bases and the V segment lost 4 bases, leaving 3 bases of the junction unmatched. The CDR3 extends over 14 amino acids. CDR1 is SGDLS, CDR2 YYNGEE, per germline. The CDR3 here is CASSSGGMNTEAFF. The DNA of the CDR3 is TGTGCCAGCAGCTCAGGGGGAATGAACACTGAAGCTTTCTTT.

This clonotype has more than one count but fewer than ten. This sequence joins TRBV4-2 and TRBJ2-3, with 15 bases fitting TRBD2. The V gene end was trimmed by 1 base and the J gene end by 4 bases; junction bases not matched to a gene: 0. The CDR3 contains 16 residues. CDR1 and CDR2 (germline): LGHNA, YNFKEQ. This CDR3 is CASSQGTSGGADTQYF. The CDR3 DNA reads TGTGCCAGCAGCCAAGGGACTAGCGGGGGGGCAGATACGCAGTATTTT.

In this sample, this clonotype turned up a few times. The chain links TRBV20-1 to TRBJ2-7; 7 bases match TRBD2. The CDR3 extends over 15 amino acids. The germline gives CDR1 DFQATT, CDR2 SNEGSKA (reference sequence). After removal of 1 base from V and 0 bases from J, the junction contained 6 bases not matched to a gene. Here the CDR3 DNA reads TGCAGTGCTAGAGTATTGCAGCGGGACTCCTACGAGCAGTACTTC. Encoded protein: CSARVLQRDSYEQYF.

This chain joins TRBV25-1 and TRBJ2-5, with D perhaps given as TRBD1 or TRBD2 (6 bases each). V was cut by 4 bases and J by 4 bases, with 19 bases left in between. Germline CDR1 MGHDK, CDR2 SYGVNS. The CDR3 consists of 16 residues. This CDR3 reads CASSVGGRGARETQYF. The CDR3 bases are TGTGCCAGCAGTGTGGGGGGCCGAGGGGCACGAGAGACCCAGTACTTC.

This chain links TRBV12-1 with TRBJ2-1. TRBV12-1 constitutes a pseudogene. This CDR3 comprises 15 residues. CDR3 sequence reads: CASSFLLCSYNEQFF. CDR3 nucleotides: TGTGCCAGCAGCTTTCTTCTATGCTCCTACAATGAGCAGTTCTTC.

The V gene is TRBV6-5, the J gene TRBJ2-1; D might be TRBD2 (6 bases). Trimming shortened V by 1 base and J by 3 bases, and 13 bases separated the two germline ends. This CDR3 is 16 amino acids long. Germline CDR1 MNHEY, CDR2 SVGAGI. DNA of the CDR3: TGTGCCAGCAGTTACTTCGGGCTAGCGAGCTACAATGAGCAGTTCTTC. This sequence encodes CASSYFGLASYNEQFF.

V usage is TRBV11-1 and J usage is TRBJ2-1; the D gene is possibly TRBD1 (5 bases). V dropped 0 bases and J dropped 4 bases, with 16 bases sitting between them. Germline V gene data show CDR1 as SGHAT and CDR2 as FQDESV (reference sequence). There are 17 residues in the CDR3. The CDR3 reads CASSLASTAGIYNEQFF. The CDR3 DNA reads TGTGCCAGCAGCTTAGCAAGCACGGCAGGGATATACAATGAGCAGTTCTTC.